These 3 T cell receptor beta chains were sequenced from one sample in a study of cytomegalovirus exposure and HLA in healthy donors. 13 Jbeta primers and 60 Vbeta primers were used for the PCR. The assay was immunoSEQ multiplex PCR, and TCRdb's table has in-frame clones only and misses some. The sample records roughly 190,000 clones, around 75% being singletons. Material: PBMCs. The source of these receptors is a woman in her thirties in good health and CMV-seronegative.

This clone was seen a few times. The genes are TRBV9 and TRBJ2-1; unclear D gene. The CDR3 contains 15 residues. Germline loops: CDR1 SGDLS, CDR2 YYNGEE. V was shortened by 0 bases and J by 3 bases, with 10 bases between the two germline ends. The CDR3 DNA follows: TGTGCCAGCAGCGTAGATGGAGCCGGCTACAATGAGCAGTTCTTC. As protein: CASSVDGAGYNEQFF.

This chain joins TRBV30 and TRBJ2-3; 7 nucleotides line up with TRBD1. After removal of 4 bases from V and 5 bases from J, the junction contained 12 bases not matched to a gene. Germline CDR1 is GTSNPN and CDR2 is SVGIG (reference sequence). The CDR3 contains 15 residues. The DNA of the CDR3 is TGTGCCTGGATGGCAGGCCAGGGGGTAAGAGATACGCAGTATTTT. Its protein is CAWMAGQGVRDTQYF.

This chain links TRBV9 with TRBJ2-3; D may be TRBD1 (6 bases). V lost 0 bases and J lost 6, with 14 bases in between. This CDR3 contains 15 residues. Germline lookup yields CDR1 SGDLS and CDR2 YYNGEE. Here the CDR3 reads CASSVGGLSLDTQYF. The DNA for the CDR3 is TGTGCCAGCAGCGTAGGGGGGCTGAGTCTTGATACGCAGTATTTT.